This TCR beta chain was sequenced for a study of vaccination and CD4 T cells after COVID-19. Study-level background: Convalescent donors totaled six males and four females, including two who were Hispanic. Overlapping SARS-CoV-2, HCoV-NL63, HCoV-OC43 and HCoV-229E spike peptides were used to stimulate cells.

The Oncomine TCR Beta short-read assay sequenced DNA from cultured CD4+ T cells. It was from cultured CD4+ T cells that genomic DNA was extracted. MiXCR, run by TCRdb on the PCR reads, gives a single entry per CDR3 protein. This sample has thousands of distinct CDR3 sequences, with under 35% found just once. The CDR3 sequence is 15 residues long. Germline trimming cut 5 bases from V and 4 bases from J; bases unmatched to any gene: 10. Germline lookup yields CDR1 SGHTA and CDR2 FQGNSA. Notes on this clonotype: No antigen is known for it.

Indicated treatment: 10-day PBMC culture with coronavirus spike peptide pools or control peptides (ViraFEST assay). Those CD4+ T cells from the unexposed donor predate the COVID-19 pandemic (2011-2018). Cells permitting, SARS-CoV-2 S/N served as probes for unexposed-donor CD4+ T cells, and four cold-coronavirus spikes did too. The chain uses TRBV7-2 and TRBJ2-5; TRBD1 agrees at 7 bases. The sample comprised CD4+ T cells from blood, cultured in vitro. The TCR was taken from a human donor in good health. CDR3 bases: TGTGCCAGCAGCCGCGACAGGGTTTACCGAGAGACCCAGTACTTC. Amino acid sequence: CASSRDRVYRETQYF.